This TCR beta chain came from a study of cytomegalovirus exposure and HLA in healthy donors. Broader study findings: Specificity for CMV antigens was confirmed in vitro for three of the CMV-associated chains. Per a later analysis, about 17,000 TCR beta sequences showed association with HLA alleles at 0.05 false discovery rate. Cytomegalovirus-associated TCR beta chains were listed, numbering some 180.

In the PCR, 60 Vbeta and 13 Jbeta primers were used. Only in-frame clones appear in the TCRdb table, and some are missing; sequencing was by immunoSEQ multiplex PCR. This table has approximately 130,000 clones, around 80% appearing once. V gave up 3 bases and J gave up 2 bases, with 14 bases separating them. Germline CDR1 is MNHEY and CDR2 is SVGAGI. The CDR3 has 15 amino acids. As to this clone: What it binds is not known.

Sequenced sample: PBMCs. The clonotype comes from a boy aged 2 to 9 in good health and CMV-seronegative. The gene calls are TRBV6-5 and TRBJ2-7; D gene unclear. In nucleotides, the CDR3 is TGTGCCAGCAGTTATAAACAGAAAACGGCCTACGAGCAGTACTTC. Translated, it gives CASSYKQKTAYEQYF.